What follows are 23 T cell receptor beta chains derived from one specimen sequenced in a study of blood T cell repertoires in COVID-19. Generated by immunoSEQ multiplex PCR, the TCRdb table keeps only in-frame clones and is missing some. This sample carries over 200,000 clones, roughly 86% of them seen once, and the ten largest clones take around 3.7%. The material sequenced was PBMCs or T cells enriched from blood (not recorded which). The receptors come from a woman aged 30 to 39 with acute COVID-19.

CDR3 in amino acids: CASSEATAMNTEAFF. CDR3 DNA: TGTGCCAGCAGTGAAGCGACAGCTATGAACACTGAAGCTTTCTTT. The rearrangement links TRBV2 to TRBJ1-1; a possible D gene is TRBD1 (5 bases). The V gene's germline CDR1 is SNHLY and CDR2 FYNNEI. Trimming left V 0 bases short and J 0 bases short, with 8 bases between. The length of the CDR3 is 15 residues.

This sequence joins TRBV19 and TRBJ1-5, with D possibly matching TRBD1 (6 bases). Trimming took off 0 bases at V and 0 bases at J, with 12 bases between the two ends. The germline gives CDR1 LNHDA, CDR2 SQIVND (reference sequence). The CDR3 is 17 amino acids. CDR3 nucleotide sequence: TGTGCCAGTAGTATAGAACAGGGAGCTTATAGCAATCAGCCCCAGCATTTT. Translated, it gives CASSIEQGAYSNQPQHF.

The chain combines TRBV2 with TRBJ1-2, with D possibly being TRBD1 (6 bases). CDR3 size: 13 residues. V shed 6 bases and J shed 6 bases, with 14 bases lying between them. Germline assignment: CDR1 SNHLY and CDR2 FYNNEI. CDR3 in DNA: TGTGCCAGCAGCGTCCGCCAGGGGCATGGCTACACCTTC. This gives the protein CASSVRQGHGYTF.

The V gene is TRBV4-1, the J gene TRBJ1-1; weak D call: TRBD1 (6 bases). Trimming took off 3 bases at V and 5 bases at J, with 19 bases between the two ends. The CDR3 extends over 16 amino acids. Germline values: CDR1 MGHRA, CDR2 YSYEKL. The CDR3: CASSQDPQGLWTEAFF. CDR3 coding DNA: TGCGCCAGCAGCCAGGATCCACAGGGTTTATGGACTGAAGCTTTCTTT.

V gene TRBV11-2 combines with J gene TRBJ2-7, with a possible D match to TRBD2 (5 bases). The CDR3 length is 16 residues. The ends were cut back, 4 bases at V and 7 bases at J, with 23 bases in the middle. Germline values: CDR1 SGHAT, CDR2 FQNNGV. CDR3 nucleotides: TGTGCCAGCAGCTCGAGACGGGATGTGGGGTACGTGGAGCAGTACTTC. Its translation: CASSSRRDVGYVEQYF.

For this clone: Other DNA sequences from this sample encode an identical CDR3 as well. V is TRBV7-2 and J is TRBJ2-3, with D perhaps matching TRBD2 (6 bases). Trimming pared 1 base from V and 0 bases from J, leaving 8 bases between. The CDR3 totals 15 residues. The germline V gene encodes CDR1 SGHTA and CDR2 FQGNSA. The CDR3 DNA follows: TGTGCCAGCAGCTTAGATCGGGGGAGCACAGATACGCAGTATTTT. Protein: CASSLDRGSTDTQYF.

V gene TRBV18 combines with J gene TRBJ2-3, with 9 bases fitting TRBD1. The CDR3 is 16 residues long. After removal of 1 base from V and 4 bases from J, the junction contained 6 bases not matched to a gene. Germline CDR1 and CDR2: KGHSH and LQKENI. The CDR3 DNA is TGTGCCAGCTCACCACTGGACAGGGGCTTTGCAGATACGCAGTATTTT. Translation: CASSPLDRGFADTQYF.

V gene TRBV27 combines with J gene TRBJ1-1, with 8 bases that match TRBD1. CDR3 length: 13 residues. V shed 6 bases, J shed 4 bases, and the junction held 4 bases outside the gene matches. Germline V gene lookup returns CDR1 MNHEY and CDR2 SMNVEV (reference sequence). The CDR3 reads CASSIDRGTEAFF. DNA of the CDR3: TGTGCCAGCAGCATCGACAGGGGCACTGAAGCTTTCTTT.

The rearrangement uses TRBV30 and TRBJ1-5; 7 nucleotides match TRBD1. CDR1 is GTSNPN, CDR2 SVGIG, per germline (reference sequence). V lost 1 base, J lost 7 bases, and 10 bases stayed unmatched. The CDR3 spans 15 residues. This CDR3 reads CAWSANRGEGQPQHF. The CDR3 bases are TGTGCCTGGAGTGCAAACAGGGGTGAAGGGCAGCCCCAGCATTTT.

The chain couples TRBV4-3 to TRBJ2-3, with 7 bases fitting TRBD1. Germline-derived CDR1 and CDR2 are LGHNA and YSLEER. The CDR3 totals 17 residues. The V segment lost 0 bases and the J segment 1 base; nucleotides outside the gene matches: 7. As DNA, the CDR3 is TGCGCCAGCAGCCAAGATCTTGAGGGACAGCGCACAGATACGCAGTATTTT. Its protein is CASSQDLEGQRTDTQYF.

The chain recombines TRBV4-1 with TRBJ2-7, with TRBD1 matching 7 bases. The germline V gene has CDR1 MGHRA and CDR2 YSYEKL. This CDR3 has 15 residues. V gave up 0 bases and J gave up 5 bases; unmatched junction bases: 7. CDR3 in amino acids: CASSQEPGGKNEQYF. The DNA for the CDR3 is TGCGCCAGCAGCCAAGAGCCAGGGGGTAAGAACGAGCAGTACTTC.

The rearrangement links TRBV30 to TRBJ1-1; 7 bases line up with TRBD1. Germline loops: CDR1 GTSNPN, CDR2 SVGIG (reference sequence). The CDR3 totals 11 residues. Germline trimming cut 7 bases from V and 4 bases from J; bases unmatched to any gene: 3. CDR3 nucleotide sequence: TGTGCCTCGGCAGGGGGCACTGAAGCTTTCTTT. As protein: CASAGGTEAFF.

V is TRBV5-1 and J is TRBJ2-7; TRBD2 matches at 11 bases. There are 14 residues in the CDR3. V lost 3 bases, J lost 1 base, and 0 bases stayed unmatched. Per germline, CDR1 SGHRS and CDR2 YFSETQ. The CDR3 DNA reads TGCGCCAGCAGCTCTAGCGGGGGGTCCTACGAGCAGTACTTC. This gives the protein CASSSSGGSYEQYF.

The chain has TRBV4-3 and TRBJ2-1, with D tentatively TRBD2 (5 bases). CDR3 size: 15 residues. The germline V and J ends were trimmed by 0 bases and 4 bases, with 10 bases remaining between them. The germline V gene has CDR1 LGHNA and CDR2 YSLEER. The CDR3 sequence is CASSQDPGNYNEQFF. The CDR3 region has the DNA TGCGCCAGCAGCCAAGATCCGGGGAATTACAATGAGCAGTTCTTC.

This clone was seen once. The chain uses TRBV19 and TRBJ1-1; 9 bases map to TRBD1. The CDR3 is made up of 17 amino acids. Germline assignment: CDR1 LNHDA and CDR2 SQIVND (reference sequence). J gave up 3 bases and V 5 bases, and 13 bases lay outside the gene matches. This CDR3 is CASSSPNRGPSDTEAFF. For the CDR3, the DNA is TGTGCCAGTAGTTCGCCGAACAGGGGGCCCTCGGACACTGAAGCTTTCTTT.

The V and J genes are TRBV4-1 and TRBJ1-5; D is undetermined. Germline values: CDR1 MGHRA, CDR2 YSYEKL. V was clipped by 3 bases and J by 5 bases, with 8 bases between them. The CDR3 runs 13 residues. This CDR3 is CASSQGADQPQHF. CDR3 DNA sequence: TGCGCCAGCAGCCAGGGAGCGGATCAGCCCCAGCATTTT.

The V call is TRBV2, the J call TRBJ2-2; possible D gene TRBD1, 6 bases. From germline, CDR1 is SNHLY and CDR2 FYNNEI. Trimming removed 6 bases at V and 0 bases at J, with 14 bases between. The CDR3 is made up of 16 amino acids. CDR3 nucleotide sequence: TGTGCCAGCAGAACCCAACAGGGATCGAACACCGGGGAGCTGTTTTTT. This gives the protein CASRTQQGSNTGELFF.

The chain carries TRBV3-1 (or the pseudogene TRBV3-2) and TRBJ2-7, with TRBD1 as a possible D gene (5 bases). Germline V gene data show CDR1 as LGHDT and CDR2 as YNNKEL (reference sequence). Trimming took 0 bases from V and 4 from J, leaving 22 bases between them. There are 18 residues in the CDR3. CDR3 in DNA: TGTGCCAGCAGCCAAGAAGGTGCGTGGGCAGGGTCAACATACGAGCAGTACTTC. Its translation is CASSQEGAWAGSTYEQYF.

This clone was observed a handful of times. This CDR3 is CASSHAFEPQHF. The CDR3 bases are TGTGCCAGCAGCCACGCGTTTGAGCCCCAGCATTTT. The chain recombines TRBV7-9 with TRBJ1-5; D unclear. The germline V gene has CDR1 SEHNR and CDR2 FQNEAQ (reference sequence). The V and J ends lost 5 bases and 8 bases respectively, with 10 bases between them. The CDR3 totals 12 residues.

The J gene is TRBJ1-1, the V gene TRBV28, with 10 bases matching TRBD1. Trimming at V came to 7 bases and at J to 5 bases, leaving 13 bases not matched to a gene. Germline CDR1 is MDHEN and CDR2 is SYDVKM. The CDR3 is 16 amino acids. The CDR3 reads CASTIPLTGGRTEAFF. The CDR3 DNA reads as TGTGCCAGCACCATACCCTTGACAGGGGGCAGGACTGAAGCTTTCTTT.

The gene calls are TRBV4-1 and TRBJ1-4; perhaps TRBD1 as D (5 bases). This CDR3 has 12 amino acids. V was shortened by 8 bases and J by 6 bases, with 10 bases between the two germline ends. Germline CDR1 MGHRA, CDR2 YSYEKL. CDR3: CASAGGDEKLFF. DNA of the CDR3: TGCGCCAGCGCCGGGGGGGATGAAAAACTGTTTTTT.

The chain combines TRBV11-3 with TRBJ2-5; 11 bases align to TRBD2. Trimming removed 1 base from V and 4 bases from J; junction bases left unmatched: 2. CDR1 is SGHNT, CDR2 YENEEA, per germline. The CDR3 sequence is 15 residues long. The CDR3 reads CASSLASGGLETQYF. In nucleotides, the CDR3 is TGTGCCAGCAGCTTAGCTAGCGGGGGGTTAGAGACCCAGTACTTC.

The chain combines TRBV27 with TRBJ1-2; D is uncertain. Germline assignment: CDR1 MNHEY and CDR2 SMNVEV (reference sequence). The CDR3 runs 14 residues. V lost 3 bases and J lost 5, with 13 bases in between. CDR3 sequence (DNA): TGTGCCAGCAGTTTTTCGGCGGGTGATTATGGCTACACCTTC. It codes for CASSFSAGDYGYTF.